These 6 T cell receptor beta chains originate from one sample sequenced in a study of regulatory T cells in long-lasting Graves disease. Arm-PCR of CDR3 regions with iRepertoire HTBI primers generated TCR beta libraries. TCRdb re-analysed the multiplex PCR reads in MiXCR, keeping a single row per CDR3 protein. The repertoire includes approximately 350,000 distinct CDR3 sequences, 20% to 25% of them detected once, and about 29% sits in the top ten. Stated time point: persistent/refractory GD, antithyroid drugs over 5 years with positive TRAb. There was RNA extracted from PBMCs, and the TCR library was made from it. This specimen consisted of peripheral blood mononuclear cells (PBMCs), obtained when the disease was refractory, from a patient treated with antithyroid drugs. These receptor sequences come from a woman in her 40s with Graves disease.

The sample holds a few counts of this clonotype. This rearrangement joins TRBV11-2 to TRBJ2-7; 7 nucleotides agree with TRBD2. CDR3 length: 16 residues. Germline CDR1 reads SGHAT; CDR2 reads FQNNGV. V lost 4 bases and J lost 6; bases outside the gene matches: 15. The CDR3 region has the DNA TGTGCCAGCAGCTCACTAAAAGGCGGACTAGGATCCGAGCAGTACTTC. Translated, it gives CASSSLKGGLGSEQYF.

This clonotype appeared many times. CDR3 DNA sequence: TGTGCCAGCAGTCTCGGGACAGGGGTGGCCGGGGAGCTGTTTTTT. It is translated as CASSLGTGVAGELFF. The V gene is TRBV2, the J gene TRBJ2-2; 10 bases agree with TRBD1. J gave up 6 bases and V 5 bases, and 6 bases lay outside the gene matches. CDR3 length equals 15 residues. CDR1 and CDR2 from the germline V gene are SNHLY and FYNNEI. Based on the CDR3 plus reference TRBV2 and TRBJ2-2, the full variable domain is EPEVTQTPSHQVTQMGQEVILRCVPISNHLYFYWYRQILGQKVEFLVSFYNNEISEKSEIFDDQFSVERPDGSNFTLKIRSTKLEDSAMYFCASSLGTGVAGELFFGEGSRLTVL.

This clonotype was counted ten times or more. The genes are TRBV28 and TRBJ2-1; no clear D gene. V lost 4 bases, J lost 0 bases, and 10 bases lay in between. The V gene's germline CDR1 is MDHEN and CDR2 SYDVKM. The length of the CDR3 is 15 residues. CDR3 nucleotide sequence: TGTGCCAGCAGTTCAGGTTTTTCCTCCTACAATGAGCAGTTCTTC. Protein sequence: CASSSGFSSYNEQFF.

This clonotype occurred many times. This rearrangement joins TRBV28 to TRBJ2-2; D unresolved. The germline V gene encodes CDR1 MDHEN and CDR2 SYDVKM. V shed 5 bases and J shed 6 bases, with 16 bases lying between them. The CDR3 is 15 residues long. The CDR3: CASSRRGYYAGELFF. In nucleotides, the CDR3 is TGTGCCAGCAGTCGCCGTGGGTATTACGCCGGGGAGCTGTTTTTT. The full variable domain, with the rest looked up from reference TRBV28 and TRBJ2-2, is DVKVTQSSRYLVKRTGEKVFLECVQDMDHENMFWYRQDPGLGLRLIYFSYDVKMKEKGDIPEGYSVSREKKERFSLILESASTNQTSMYLCASSRRGYYAGELFFGEGSRLTVL.

This clonotype was detected many times. V gene TRBV15 combines with J gene TRBJ2-2; 10 bases line up with TRBD2. The CDR3 extends over 14 amino acids. Germline V CDR1 and CDR2: LNHNV, YYDKDF (reference sequence). V dropped 0 bases and J dropped 8; count of bases not matched to a gene: 0. Written as DNA, the CDR3 is TGTGCCACCAGCAGAGAGGGACTAGCGGGGGAGCTGTTTTTT. This sequence encodes CATSREGLAGELFF.

V and J are TRBV20-1 and TRBJ1-1; D call uncertain. The CDR3 extends over 13 amino acids. In germline, CDR1 is DFQATT, CDR2 SNEGSKA (reference sequence). Trimming left V 6 bases short and J 0 bases short, with 11 bases between. The CDR3 here is CSAPQAMNTEAFF. The CDR3 bases are TGCAGTGCCCCTCAAGCTATGAACACTGAAGCTTTCTTT.